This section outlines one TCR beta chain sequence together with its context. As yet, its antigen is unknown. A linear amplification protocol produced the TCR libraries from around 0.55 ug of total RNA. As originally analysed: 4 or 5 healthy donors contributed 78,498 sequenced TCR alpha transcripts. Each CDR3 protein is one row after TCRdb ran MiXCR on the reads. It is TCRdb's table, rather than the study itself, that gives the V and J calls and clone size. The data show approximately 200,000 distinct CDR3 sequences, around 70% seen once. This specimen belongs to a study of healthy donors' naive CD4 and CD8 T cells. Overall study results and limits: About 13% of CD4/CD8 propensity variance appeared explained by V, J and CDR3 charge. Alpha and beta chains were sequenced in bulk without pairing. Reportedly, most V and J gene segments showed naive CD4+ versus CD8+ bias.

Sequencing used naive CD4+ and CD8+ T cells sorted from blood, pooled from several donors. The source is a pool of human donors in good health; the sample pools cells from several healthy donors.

The CDR3 spells CSGGTSPAVEQFF. The CDR3 coding sequence is TGCAGCGGTGGGACTAGCCCCGCCGTGGAGCAGTTCTTC. The chain has TRBV29-1 and TRBJ2-1, with 9 bases fitting TRBD2. The CDR3 runs 13 residues. V gave up 7 bases and J gave up 10 bases; unmatched junction bases: 11. In germline, CDR1 is SQVTM, CDR2 ANQGSEA.